These T cell receptor beta chains were read from a single sample in a study of cytomegalovirus exposure and HLA in healthy donors. Here immunoSEQ multiplex PCR was the method, and the copy in TCRdb shows in-frame clones only, minus some. The sample has 150,000 to 200,000 clones, about four fifths seen once. Sequenced material: PBMCs. Receptors originate from a female donor in good health and CMV-seronegative. Each CDR3 is given with its conserved first and last residue. D genes are given only for firm matches. The size of a clone is reported for some rows only, either as once, few or many, or as a class for expanded clones.

size,V,J,D,CDR3,DNA
NA,TRBV2,TRBJ2-7,NA,CASSDQGRRTSYEQYF,TGTGCCAGCAGTGATCAGGGAAGACGTACCTCCTACGAGCAGTACTTC
NA,TRBV5-6,TRBJ2-1,TRBD2,CASTLVHSGEYNEQFF,TGTGCCAGCACCCTAGTCCATAGCGGGGAATACAATGAGCAGTTCTTC
NA,TRBV7-3,TRBJ2-1,TRBD1,CASSLRGDRVYNEQFF,TGTGCCAGCAGCTTAAGGGGAGACAGGGTCTACAATGAGCAGTTCTTC
NA,TRBV7-6,TRBJ1-4,NA,CASSLARGLLATNEKLFF,TGTGCCAGCAGCTTAGCCAGAGGACTTTTAGCAACTAATGAAAAACTGTTTTTT
NA,TRBV19,TRBJ2-4,TRBD2,CASTQGLADIQYF,TGTGCCAGTACCCAAGGACTAGCTGACATTCAGTACTTC
NA,TRBV7-2,TRBJ2-3,NA,CASSSPLAFGTDTQYF,TGTGCCAGCAGCTCCCCCTTGGCCTTCGGCACAGATACGCAGTATTTT
NA,TRBV7-2,TRBJ2-1,TRBD1,CASTRTAGGVGNEQFF,TGTGCCAGCACCCGCACGGCAGGGGGCGTCGGCAATGAGCAGTTCTTC
NA,TRBV18,TRBJ2-7,TRBD1,CASSPPGTGGYEQYF,TGTGCCAGCTCACCCCCCGGGACAGGGGGCTACGAGCAGTACTTC
NA,TRBV7-6,TRBJ2-7,NA,CASSPLSSYEQYF,TGTGCCAGCAGCCCCCTGAGCTCCTACGAGCAGTACTTC
NA,TRBV5-4,TRBJ2-5,TRBD1,CASSGTAKETQYF,TGTGCCAGCAGCGGGACAGCGAAAGAGACCCAGTACTTC
NA,TRBV11-2,TRBJ2-1,TRBD1,CASSRQGAYNEQFF,TGTGCCAGCAGCCGACAGGGGGCCTACAATGAGCAGTTCTTC
NA,TRBV18,TRBJ2-3,NA,CASSPGDTYTDTQYF,TGTGCCAGCTCACCGGGGGACACCTACACAGATACGCAGTATTTT
NA,TRBV11-2,TRBJ2-2,TRBD2,CASSLAAGRAGELFF,TGCGCCAGCAGCTTAGCTGCAGGGAGGGCGGGGGAGCTGTTTTTT
NA,TRBV5-1,TRBJ1-5,NA,CASSLAGGPSNQPQHF,TGCGCCAGCAGCTTGGCCGGGGGTCCCAGCAATCAGCCCCAGCATTTT
NA,TRBV2,TRBJ2-5,TRBD2,CASRAGDRNPLAGGYQETQYF,TGTGCCAGCAGAGCGGGGGACAGGAATCCTCTAGCGGGGGGCTACCAAGAGACCCAGTACTTC
NA,TRBV30,TRBJ1-5,NA,CAWSSRDQPQHF,TGTGCCTGGAGTTCGCGGGATCAGCCCCAGCATTTT
NA,TRBV13,TRBJ2-7,NA,CASSRGGALSYEQYF,TGTGCCAGCAGCCGAGGAGGGGCGCTCTCCTACGAGCAGTACTTC
NA,TRBV2,TRBJ2-7,NA,CASRPLIGHSSTF,TGTGCCAGTCGACCCCTAATAGGACATTCCTCTACCTTC
NA,TRBV6-5,TRBJ2-1,TRBD2,CASSYRGGNEQFF,TGTGCCAGCAGTTACCGGGGGGGCAATGAGCAGTTCTTC
many,TRBV19,TRBJ1-4,NA,CASSIEPGEKLFF,TGTGCCAGTAGTATCGAGCCGGGTGAAAAACTGTTTTTT
NA,TRBV28,TRBJ1-2,TRBD1,CASSHRGTALTNYGYTF,TGTGCCAGCAGTCATCGCGGGACAGCTTTGACTAACTATGGCTACACCTTC
NA,TRBV29-1,TRBJ2-2,NA,CSVTGQRDTGELFF,TGCAGCGTAACCGGACAGAGAGACACCGGGGAGCTGTTTTTT
few,TRBV6-1,TRBJ2-7,NA,CASRLRGPLSYEQYF,TGTGCCAGCAGGCTCAGGGGACCCTTATCCTACGAGCAGTACTTC
few,TRBV30,TRBJ1-2,NA,CAWSVYTGGYTF,TGTGCCTGGAGTGTTTACACGGGTGGCTACACCTTC
NA,TRBV11-3,TRBJ1-2,NA,CASSQTDNYGYTF,TGTGCCAGCAGCCAAACTGATAACTATGGCTACACCTTC
NA,TRBV19,TRBJ2-3,TRBD2,CASSIGGGSTDTQYF,TGTGCCAGTAGTATAGGGGGCGGGAGTACAGATACGCAGTATTTT
NA,TRBV29-1,TRBJ2-1,TRBD2,CQGLAGDKDEQFF,TGCCAGGGACTAGCGGGAGACAAGGATGAGCAGTTCTTC
once,TRBV5-1,TRBJ1-4,NA,CASSWGGIDQKLFF,TGCGCCAGCAGCTGGGGGGGGATCGATCAAAAACTGTTTTTT
NA,TRBV9,TRBJ2-7,NA,CASSPRSGSSYEQYF,TGTGCCAGCAGCCCCCGGAGCGGCAGCTCCTACGAGCAGTACTTC
NA,TRBV7-6,TRBJ2-3,NA,CASSPADTQYF,TGTGCCAGCAGCCCGGCAGATACGCAGTATTTT
NA,TRBV4-1,TRBJ1-4,NA,CASSEILAPRGEKLFF,TGCGCCAGCTCGGAAATTTTGGCTCCACGGGGTGAAAAACTGTTTTTT
NA,TRBV7-9,TRBJ1-3,NA,CASSPAGRIVSGNTIYF,TGTGCCAGCAGCCCCGCGGGACGGATCGTCTCTGGAAACACCATATATTTT
many,TRBV7-8,TRBJ2-2,TRBD2,CASSRLAGNTGELFF,TGTGCCAGCAGCCGGCTAGCGGGGAACACCGGGGAGCTGTTTTTT
NA,TRBV30,TRBJ2-5,NA,CAWSADLNRRETQYF,TGTGCCTGGAGCGCCGATCTAAATCGTCGAGAGACCCAGTACTTC
NA,TRBV29-1,TRBJ2-4,TRBD2,CSVEEVGLAGAKNIQYF,TGCAGCGTTGAAGAGGTGGGACTAGCGGGAGCCAAAAACATTCAGTACTTC
once,TRBV11-2,TRBJ1-1,NA,CASSLGQPGTEAFF,TGTGCCAGCAGCTTAGGGCAACCAGGCACTGAAGCTTTCTTT
NA,TRBV2,TRBJ2-1,TRBD2,CASRESGGDYNEQFF,TGTGCCAGCAGGGAGAGCGGGGGGGATTACAATGAGCAGTTCTTC
NA,TRBV27,TRBJ1-3,TRBD1,CASSLNRGPGNTIYF,TGTGCCAGCAGTCTTAATAGGGGGCCTGGAAACACCATATATTTT
NA,TRBV20-1,TRBJ2-1,NA,CSASPGNEQFF,TGCAGTGCTAGCCCGGGCAATGAGCAGTTCTTC
NA,TRBV7-9,TRBJ1-5,NA,CASSLDSRNQPQHF,TGTGCCAGCAGCTTAGATAGCCGCAATCAGCCCCAGCATTTT
NA,TRBV19,TRBJ2-7,NA,CASSIATGPYEQYF,TGTGCCAGTAGTATCGCTACAGGGCCCTACGAGCAGTACTTC
NA,TRBV4-1,TRBJ2-3,TRBD2,CASSQFGGRGRADTQYF,TGCGCCAGCAGCCAATTTGGGGGGAGGGGACGAGCAGATACGCAGTATTTT
NA,TRBV6-5,TRBJ2-3,TRBD2,CASSYSNSGITDTQYF,TGTGCCAGCAGTTACTCGAATAGCGGGATCACAGATACGCAGTATTTT
NA,TRBV5-5,TRBJ2-3,NA,CASSPFGGSTDTQYF,TGTGCCAGCAGCCCTTTCGGAGGGAGCACAGATACGCAGTATTTT
NA,TRBV9,TRBJ1-6,TRBD1,CASSAHPGQGYSPLHF,TGTGCCAGCAGCGCGCACCCGGGACAGGGTTATTCACCCCTCCACTTT
NA,TRBV27,TRBJ2-7,TRBD1,CASAGDRVSIGQYF,TGTGCCAGCGCCGGGGACAGGGTATCCATTGGGCAGTACTTC
once,TRBV6-5,TRBJ2-6,NA,CASSGLSGANVLTF,TGTGCCAGCAGTGGGCTTTCCGGGGCCAACGTCCTGACTTTC
NA,TRBV9,TRBJ1-5,TRBD1,CASSPTPGGSNQPQHF,TGTGCCAGCAGCCCTACCCCAGGGGGTAGCAATCAGCCCCAGCATTTT
once,TRBV27,TRBJ2-1,TRBD1,CASSFSGQGSNEQFF,TGTGCCAGCAGTTTCTCTGGACAGGGATCCAATGAGCAGTTCTTC
NA,TRBV27,TRBJ1-2,NA,CASRPIWPGESGYTF,TGTGCCAGCAGGCCGATCTGGCCAGGGGAGAGTGGCTACACCTTC